This T cell receptor beta chain derives from a study of cytomegalovirus exposure and HLA in healthy donors. CDR3 length equals 13 residues. Germline loops: CDR1 MNHNS, CDR2 SASEGT. V was pared by 6 bases and J by 0 bases, with 6 bases between. 13 Jbeta primers and 60 Vbeta primers were used for the PCR. Study processing details: There were around 80 million unique TCR beta chains by a later count, and approximately 12 million of them were shared. This table comes from immunoSEQ multiplex PCR, and its TCRdb copy is limited to in-frame clones, with some not included. V, J and clone size are those of that table, while D and trimming were read from the DNA. The top ten clones hold 5% to 8% of a sample with roughly 150,000 clones, 70% to 80% of them seen once.

Sequenced sample: PBMCs. This sequence was found in a woman aged 40 to 50 in good health and CMV-seropositive. The gene calls are TRBV6-1 and TRBJ1-3; D is possibly TRBD1 (5 bases). Here the CDR3 DNA reads TGTGCCAGCAGGACAGTCTCTGGAAACACCATATATTTT. Amino acids: CASRTVSGNTIYF.